This T cell receptor beta chain was identified in a study of cytomegalovirus exposure and HLA in healthy donors. The study ran its PCR with 60 Vbeta and 13 Jbeta primers. Only in-frame clones appear in the TCRdb table, and some are missing; sequencing was by immunoSEQ multiplex PCR. Here the sample spans 150,000 to 190,000 clones, approximately 80% being singletons. Germline V gives CDR1 KGHSH, CDR2 LQKENI. V gave up 3 bases and J gave up 4 bases, with 16 bases separating them. This CDR3 contains 16 residues. The sequence came from a woman in her 50s in good health and CMV-seropositive. Material: PBMCs. This chain connects TRBV18 to TRBJ1-3, with D possibly TRBD1 on 6 matching bases. The CDR3 nucleotides are TGTGCCAGCTCACCTTACAGGGAACTCTCCGGAAACACCATATATTTT. Translated: CASSPYRELSGNTIYF. Supplemented by reference TRBV18 and TRBJ1-3, the full variable domain reads NAGVMQNPRHLVRRRGQEARLRCSPMKGHSHVYWYRQLPEEGLKFMVYLQKENIIDESGMPKERFSAEFPKEGPSILRIQQVVRGDSAAYFCASSPYRELSGNTIYFGEGSWLTVV.